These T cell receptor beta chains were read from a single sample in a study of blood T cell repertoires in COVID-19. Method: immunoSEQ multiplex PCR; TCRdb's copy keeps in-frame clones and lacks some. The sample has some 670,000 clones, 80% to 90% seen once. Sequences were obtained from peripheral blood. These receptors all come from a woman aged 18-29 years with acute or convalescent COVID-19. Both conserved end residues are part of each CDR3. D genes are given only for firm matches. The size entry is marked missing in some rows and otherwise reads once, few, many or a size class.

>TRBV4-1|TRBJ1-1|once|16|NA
TGCGCCAGCAGCCAGATGGGGGAAGGGGGTAACACTGAAGCTTTCTTT
CASSQMGEGGNTEAFF
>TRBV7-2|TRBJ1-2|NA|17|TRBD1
TGTGCCAGCAGCTTAGGGGGTTACAGGGGGATCTCTTATGGCTACACCTTC
CASSLGGYRGISYGYTF
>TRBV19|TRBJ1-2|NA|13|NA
TGTGCCAGTAGTCTCCCTGGGGGCAAAAGCTACACCTTC
CASSLPGGKSYTF
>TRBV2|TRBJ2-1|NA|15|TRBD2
TGTGCCCTCCGGACTAGCGGGGGGTCCTACAATGAGCAGTTCTTC
CALRTSGGSYNEQFF
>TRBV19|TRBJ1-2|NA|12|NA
TGTGCCAGCGGTATCCCGGGGGTTGGCTACACCTTC
CASGIPGVGYTF
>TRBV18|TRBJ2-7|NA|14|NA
TGTGCCAGCTCATCAACTAACAGGGGGGGCGAGCAGTACTTC
CASSSTNRGGEQYF
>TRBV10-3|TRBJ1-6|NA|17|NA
TGTGCCATCAGTGAGTCCGCAAATGCGGGGAGCTTTTCACCCCTCCACTTT
CAISESANAGSFSPLHF
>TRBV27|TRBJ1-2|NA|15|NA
TGTGCCAGCAGTTTATATGCAGGGTTTAGCTATGGCTACACCTTC
CASSLYAGFSYGYTF
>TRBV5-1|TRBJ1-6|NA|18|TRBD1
TGCGCCAGCAGCTTTAGTCCACAGGGGCCCCGCTATAATTCACCCCTCCACTTT
CASSFSPQGPRYNSPLHF
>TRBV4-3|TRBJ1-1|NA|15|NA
TGCGCCAGCAGCCAAGATTATTTAAGGAGCACTGAAGCTTTCTTT
CASSQDYLRSTEAFF